The 31 T cell receptor beta chains below come from one sample, sequenced in a study of spatial heterogeneity in lung cancer. As for time point: sample taken at primary tumor resection. Whole RNA, which was extracted from tumor, nontumor lung tissue or frozen PBMC, was sequenced without any cell sorting. TCRdb analysed the 5' RACE reads with MiXCR anew, one entry per CDR3 protein. This table has 82,000 or so distinct CDR3 sequences, 10% to 15% appearing once. The specimen comprised PBMCs, sampled at surgery. Every receptor here comes from a male donor with early-stage non-small cell lung cancer.

There are a few counts of this clonotype. The gene calls are TRBV29-1 and TRBJ1-5; 8 nucleotides line up with TRBD1. The CDR3 runs to 14 residues. CDR1 is SQVTM, CDR2 ANQGSEA, per germline. With 6 bases clipped from V and 0 bases from J, the junction kept 4 bases outside the gene matches. The CDR3 loop is CSVTGQDSNQPQHF. The CDR3 DNA is TGCAGCGTCACGGGACAGGATAGCAATCAGCCCCAGCATTTT.

This sequence joins TRBV10-3 and TRBJ2-7, with D perhaps TRBD2 (6 bases). This CDR3 is 14 amino acids long. V lost 0 bases and J 9 bases, leaving 15 bases between the germline ends. Germline V gene data show CDR1 as ENHRY and CDR2 as SYGVKD. CDR3 residues: CAISESQAREVQYF. DNA of the CDR3: TGTGCCATCAGTGAGTCGCAAGCCAGGGAGGTGCAGTACTTC.

This clonotype has a handful of counts. The rearrangement uses TRBV9 and TRBJ2-3; TRBD2 is a possible D gene (5 bases). CDR1 and CDR2 (germline): SGDLS, YYNGEE. The V end was cut by 0 bases, the J end by 5 bases, with 13 bases between. The CDR3 contains 15 residues. CDR3 nucleotide sequence: TGTGCCAGCAGCGTAGACGTCGGGGTTGGAGATACGCAGTATTTT. This gives the protein CASSVDVGVGDTQYF.

The V and J genes are TRBV2 and TRBJ2-5; tentatively, D is TRBD1 (5 bases). The germline V gene has CDR1 SNHLY and CDR2 FYNNEI. The CDR3 is 14 residues long. The ends were cut back, 6 bases at V and 4 bases at J, with 15 bases in the middle. The CDR3 bases are TGTGCCAGCAGCTTCCCTCGGCAGGGAGAGACCCAGTACTTC. This sequence encodes CASSFPRQGETQYF.

The V and J genes are TRBV2 and TRBJ2-5; D remains unclear. CDR3 length: 14 residues. Germline V gene data show CDR1 as SNHLY and CDR2 as FYNNEI. The germline V and J ends were trimmed by 5 bases and 5 bases, with 15 bases remaining between them. CDR3: CASSSDATWETQYF. The CDR3 DNA reads as TGTGCCAGCAGTTCCGACGCGACCTGGGAGACCCAGTACTTC.

For the CDR3, the DNA is TGTGCCAGCAGTTACCAAGCGGGGGTCGGGGAGCTGTTTTTT. This translates into CASSYQAGVGELFF. This chain connects TRBV6-2 or TRBV6-3 to TRBJ2-2, with 8 bases aligning to TRBD2. V shed 2 bases and J 7 bases; nucleotides not matched to a gene: 3. The CDR3 totals 14 residues. From germline, CDR1 is MNHEY and CDR2 SVGEGT.

This clonotype was counted between two and nine times. The chain is built from TRBV15 and TRBJ1-6, with D hard to call. Germline V gene data show CDR1 as LNHNV and CDR2 as YYDKDF (reference sequence). V was trimmed by 0 bases and J by 7 bases, leaving 10 bases between them. This CDR3 has 15 amino acids. The CDR3 DNA reads TGTGCCACCAGCAGAGATCGACGGGGAAATTCACCCCTCCACTTT. This sequence encodes CATSRDRRGNSPLHF.

This clonotype was seen a few times. This chain uses TRBV11-2 with TRBJ2-1, with D perhaps assigned TRBD1 or TRBD2 (6 bases each). V was shortened by 1 base and J by 10 bases, with 20 bases between the two germline ends. Germline CDR1 reads SGHAT; CDR2 reads FQNNGV. This CDR3 is built from 16 residues. The CDR3 sequence: CASSLVRGGGVTEQFF. In nucleotides, the CDR3 is TGTGCCAGCAGCTTAGTTAGAGGGGGAGGCGTAACCGAGCAGTTCTTC.

By share, this clonotype counts as medium-sized. The genes are TRBV29-1 and TRBJ1-1; D gene uncertain. Looked up from germline, CDR1 is SQVTM and CDR2 is ANQGSEA. The CDR3 has 11 residues. Trimming left V 3 bases short and J 5 bases short, with 7 bases between. The CDR3 spells CSVEFGTEAFF. DNA of the CDR3: TGCAGCGTTGAGTTTGGAACTGAAGCTTTCTTT.

This chain links TRBV3-1 with TRBJ2-7; 8 bases line up with TRBD1. This CDR3 is 14 amino acids long. V trimming: 1 base; J trimming: 7 bases; junction bases outside the gene matches: 6. CDR1 LGHDT and CDR2 YNNKEL come from the germline V gene (reference sequence). This chain's CDR3 is CASSQGQGPWEQYF. The CDR3 DNA sequence: TGTGCCAGCAGCCAAGGACAGGGGCCATGGGAGCAGTACTTC.

This clonotype occurred many times. The chain couples TRBV5-4 to TRBJ2-7; the D gene is possibly TRBD2 (6 bases). CDR3 length equals 11 residues. CDR1 and CDR2 (germline): SGHNT, YYREEE (reference sequence). The germline V and J ends were trimmed by 6 bases and 7 bases, with 11 bases remaining between them. The CDR3 DNA is TGTGCCAGCACTTTGGGAGGTGAGCAGTACTTC. Amino acid sequence: CASTLGGEQYF.

This clonotype showed up just a few times. The chain has TRBV4-1 and TRBJ2-2, with TRBD1 matching 7 bases. Germline trimming cut 0 bases from V and 6 bases from J; bases unmatched to any gene: 13. This CDR3 comprises 18 residues. CDR1 is MGHRA and CDR2 is YSYEKL in the germline V gene. The CDR3 reads CASSQDPFTFQGAGELFF. The CDR3 bases are TGCGCCAGCAGCCAAGATCCGTTTACTTTCCAGGGGGCCGGGGAGCTGTTTTTT.

The rearrangement uses TRBV29-1 and TRBJ1-1; D is undetermined. This CDR3 is built from 15 residues. Germline V gene lookup returns CDR1 SQVTM and CDR2 ANQGSEA. V was trimmed by 4 bases and J by 0 bases, leaving 15 bases between them. The CDR3 reads CSVGGREHMNTEAFF. The DNA for the CDR3 is TGCAGCGTTGGGGGAAGGGAACACATGAACACTGAAGCTTTCTTT.

In this sample, this clonotype turned up a few times. Here the CDR3 reads CAWSVAGNYNEQFF. The CDR3 nucleotides are TGTGCCTGGAGTGTGGCTGGCAACTACAATGAGCAGTTCTTC. This chain joins TRBV30 and TRBJ2-1; D uncertain. This CDR3 has 14 residues. Per germline, CDR1 GTSNPN and CDR2 SVGIG (reference sequence). With 0 bases removed from V and 3 bases from J, the gap between germline ends came to 9 bases.

Ten or more counts support this clonotype. The chain recombines TRBV4-1 with TRBJ1-2, with a weak D call TRBD1 (5 bases). The germline V gene has CDR1 MGHRA and CDR2 YSYEKL. Trimming removed 0 bases from V and 4 bases from J, with 15 bases in between. The CDR3 extends over 16 amino acids. The CDR3 sequence is CASSQEFFLDTYGYTF. Here the CDR3 DNA reads TGCGCCAGCAGCCAAGAGTTTTTCTTGGACACCTATGGCTACACCTTC.

This clonotype was seen a few times. This chain links TRBV6-1 with TRBJ2-1; 10 bases match TRBD1. Trimming took 8 bases from V and 9 from J; bases not matched to a gene: 10. This CDR3 is 14 amino acids long. Germline CDR1 is MNHNS and CDR2 is SASEGT. The CDR3 DNA follows: TGTGCCAGCGATAGACAGGGGGCACCTCTTGAGCAGTTCTTC. Translation: CASDRQGAPLEQFF.

This chain joins TRBV6-6 and TRBJ1-1; D remains unclear. Trimming pared 8 bases from V and 0 bases from J, leaving 7 bases between. The CDR3 runs to 12 residues. Germline V gene sequence: CDR1 MNHNY, CDR2 SVGAGI (reference sequence). CDR3 region: CASRDMNTEAFF. In nucleotides, the CDR3 is TGTGCCAGCCGCGACATGAACACTGAAGCTTTCTTT.

This sequence joins TRBV5-1 and TRBJ2-2; no definite D call. The germline V gene has CDR1 SGHRS and CDR2 YFSETQ. V was clipped by 5 bases and J by 0 bases, with 8 bases between them. The length of the CDR3 is 14 residues. For the CDR3, the DNA is TGCGCCAGCAGTCCCAGCGCGAACACCGGGGAGCTGTTTTTT. This translates into CASSPSANTGELFF. The full variable domain, its missing parts supplied by reference TRBV5-1 and TRBJ2-2, is KAGVTQTPRYLIKTRGQQVTLSCSPISGHRSVSWYQQTPGQGLQFLFEYFSETQRNKGNFPGRFSGRQFSNSRSEMNVSTLELGDSALYLCASSPSANTGELFFGEGSRLTVL.

A few counts support this clonotype. The genes are TRBV3-1 and TRBJ2-5, with 7 bases aligning to TRBD1. This CDR3 contains 17 residues. Germline V gene lookup returns CDR1 LGHDT and CDR2 YNNKEL (reference sequence). Trimming took 4 bases from V and 2 from J; bases not matched to a gene: 13. The CDR3 loop reads CASSRRFDRATQETQYF. For the CDR3, the DNA is TGTGCCAGCAGCCGTAGATTCGACAGGGCAACGCAAGAGACCCAGTACTTC.

The rearrangement joins TRBV4-1 to TRBJ1-1; perhaps TRBD1 as D (6 bases). The germline CDR1 and CDR2 sequences are MGHRA and YSYEKL. The CDR3 extends over 16 amino acids. The V and J ends lost 2 bases and 1 base respectively, with 14 bases between them. CDR3 sequence (DNA): TGCGCCAGCAGCCAACCCCACGGACAGTCGAACACTGAAGCTTTCTTT. Amino acid sequence: CASSQPHGQSNTEAFF.

In this sample, this clonotype turned up many times. The chain joins TRBV29-1 to TRBJ1-5; 8 bases map to TRBD1. The CDR3 loop spans 14 amino acids. Looked up from germline, CDR1 is SQVTM and CDR2 is ANQGSEA. V gave up 6 bases and J gave up 4 bases; unmatched junction bases: 8. CDR3 in DNA: TGCAGCGTCCCAGCAGGGACAGGAAATCAGCCCCAGCATTTT. Translation: CSVPAGTGNQPQHF.

V is TRBV29-1 and J is TRBJ2-7, with unresolved D. Germline values: CDR1 SQVTM, CDR2 ANQGSEA. The CDR3 extends over 14 amino acids. Trimming removed 4 bases at V and 0 bases at J, with 13 bases between. CDR3 sequence: CSVGNSDPSYEQYF. For the CDR3, the DNA is TGCAGCGTTGGAAACAGTGACCCCTCCTACGAGCAGTACTTC.

There are a few counts of this clonotype. The chain has TRBV19 and TRBJ1-2; a weak D match, TRBD1 (6 bases). The CDR3 is 14 residues long. Germline values: CDR1 LNHDA, CDR2 SQIVND (reference sequence). V was trimmed by 7 bases and J by 0 bases, leaving 12 bases between them. The DNA for the CDR3 is TGTGCCAGTACCGAACAGGGAGCTAACTATGGCTACACCTTC. Protein sequence: CASTEQGANYGYTF.

In this sample, this clonotype turned up a few times. The chain is built from TRBV20-1 and TRBJ1-4; TRBD1 aligns across 9 bases. Losses at the gene ends were 5 bases for V and 7 bases for J; bases not matched to a gene: 8. From germline, CDR1 is DFQATT and CDR2 SNEGSKA (reference sequence). This CDR3 is built from 14 residues. CDR3 coding DNA: TGCAGTGCTCAGGGGGACAGGGTCACTGAAAAACTGTTTTTT. It yields the protein CSAQGDRVTEKLFF.

The chain couples TRBV20-1 to TRBJ2-7, with 11 bases identical to TRBD2. The CDR3 covers 14 residues. With V trimmed by 1 base and J by 7 bases, 6 bases remained unmatched. Germline V gives CDR1 DFQATT, CDR2 SNEGSKA (reference sequence). This chain's CDR3 is CSARALAGGYEQYF. DNA of the CDR3: TGCAGTGCTAGAGCCCTAGCGGGAGGATATGAGCAGTACTTC.

This chain joins TRBV29-1 and TRBJ1-2, with D tentatively TRBD1 (6 bases). This CDR3 contains 16 residues. V shed 0 bases and J shed 4 bases, with 18 bases lying between them. Germline V lookup: CDR1 SQVTM, CDR2 ANQGSEA. The CDR3 here is CSVEEARTGGGYGYTF. The CDR3 coding sequence is TGCAGCGTTGAAGAGGCCCGTACCGGAGGGGGCTATGGCTACACCTTC. The whole variable domain, filled in from reference TRBV29-1 and TRBJ1-2, reads SAVISQKPSRDICQRGTSLTIQCQVDSQVTMMFWYRQQPGQSLTLIATANQGSEATYESGFVIDKFPISRPNLTFSTLTVSNMSPEDSSIYLCSVEEARTGGGYGYTFGSGTRLTVV.

This clonotype has at least ten counts. CDR3 residues: CASSQELSGSTDTQYF. The DNA for the CDR3 is TGTGCCAGCAGCCAAGAATTGAGCGGTAGCACAGATACGCAGTATTTT. V usage is TRBV4-2 and J usage is TRBJ2-3; D might be TRBD2 (5 bases). Germline-derived CDR1 and CDR2 are LGHNA and YNFKEQ. The V end lost 0 bases, the J end lost 0 bases, and 10 bases lay between the germline ends. The length of the CDR3 is 16 residues.

This clonotype has only a few counts. This chain connects TRBV28 to TRBJ2-7; 8 nucleotides match TRBD1. Germline assignment: CDR1 MDHEN and CDR2 SYDVKM. The CDR3 spans 13 residues. The junction had 3 bases not matched to a gene; V was cut back by 1 base and J by 7 bases. CDR3 DNA sequence: TGTGCCAGCAGTTTATTTGACAGGGGAGAGCAGTACTTC. It yields the protein CASSLFDRGEQYF.

This clonotype showed up just a few times. This chain joins TRBV12-3 or TRBV12-4 and TRBJ1-2, with D unresolved. Trimming stripped 3 bases from V and 4 bases from J, with 9 bases between. This CDR3 is 13 amino acids long. The CDR3 protein is CASSLRARYGYTF. The CDR3 DNA follows: TGTGCCAGCAGTTTGCGTGCCCGCTATGGCTACACCTTC.

This clonotype was detected only a few times. CDR3: CAISESRNEQYF. CDR3 in DNA: TGTGCCATCAGTGAATCTAGAAACGAGCAGTACTTC. The chain is built from TRBV10-3 and TRBJ2-7; the D is unclear. The CDR3 loop spans 12 amino acids. The V and J ends lost 3 bases and 5 bases respectively, with 8 bases between them. Germline V gives CDR1 ENHRY, CDR2 SYGVKD.

This chain joins TRBV30 and TRBJ2-3; 10 bases align to TRBD2. After removal of 3 bases from V and 0 bases from J, the junction contained 9 bases not matched to a gene. The CDR3 sequence is 17 residues long. The germline V gene encodes CDR1 GTSNPN and CDR2 SVGIG (reference sequence). In DNA form, the CDR3 reads TGTGCCTGGAGACGAAGCGGGGGGGAGTATAGCACAGATACGCAGTATTTT. Translated: CAWRRSGGEYSTDTQYF.